One sample yielded the 15 T cell receptor beta chains listed below, sequenced in a study of blood T cell repertoires in COVID-19. Clones were sequenced by immunoSEQ multiplex PCR, and TCRdb holds only the in-frame ones, with some missing. The sample lists 100,000 to 150,000 clones, about 81% occurring once. The material sequenced was peripheral blood. These receptors were taken from a woman older than 75 with acute or convalescent COVID-19.

This sequence joins TRBV5-4 and TRBJ2-7; 8 nucleotides match TRBD2. V lost 2 bases to trimming and J lost 2 bases; unmatched junction nucleotides: 6. Germline loops: CDR1 SGHNT, CDR2 YYREEE (reference sequence). The CDR3 has 15 amino acids. DNA for the CDR3: TGTGCCAGCAGCTTCCAGACTAGCGTAACCTACGAGCAGTACTTC. Protein sequence: CASSFQTSVTYEQYF.

The table lists this clone with a count of one. The J gene is TRBJ1-6, the V gene TRBV7-2; 9 bases align to TRBD1. Germline V gives CDR1 SGHTA, CDR2 FQGNSA. Trimming cost V 0 bases and J 0 bases; bases outside gene matches: 3. CDR3 length: 18 amino acids. CDR3 sequence: CASSLADRGSSYNSPLHF. In DNA, the CDR3 is TGTGCCAGCAGCTTAGCTGACAGGGGGAGCTCCTATAATTCACCCCTCCACTTT.

The V and J genes are TRBV14 and TRBJ2-3; D remains ambiguous. The V gene lost 0 bases and the J gene lost 5 bases, with 9 bases spanning the gap. CDR1 and CDR2 (germline): SGHDN, FVKESK. The CDR3 is 14 amino acids. CDR3 region: CASSQDRLRDTQYF. Here the CDR3 DNA reads TGTGCCAGCAGCCAAGACAGGTTACGAGATACGCAGTATTTT.

The chain is built from TRBV7-9 and TRBJ2-1, with 8 bases matching TRBD2. V lost 6 bases and J lost 4; bases outside the gene matches: 17. CDR1 and CDR2 from the germline V gene are SEHNR and FQNEAQ (reference sequence). The CDR3 is 18 residues long. CDR3 loop: CASSLEGGLAGLYNEQFF. CDR3 sequence (DNA): TGTGCCAGCAGTCTAGAGGGCGGCCTAGCGGGTTTATACAATGAGCAGTTCTTC.

The rearrangement joins TRBV21-1 to TRBJ2-7; the table's D gene call, TRBD2, was not cross checked with the DNA. TRBV21-1 is deemed a pseudogene. This CDR3 is built from 16 residues. CDR3 in DNA: TGTGCCAGCAGCAATTGGCCGACTAGCGGGAGTTACGAGCAGTACTTC. It codes for CASSNWPTSGSYEQYF.

The V gene is TRBV2, the J gene TRBJ2-7, with 7 nucleotides matching TRBD1. J lost 5 bases, V lost 3 bases, and 4 bases had no gene match. Germline assignment: CDR1 SNHLY and CDR2 FYNNEI. The length of the CDR3 is 13 residues. The CDR3 DNA reads TGTGCCAGCAGTGAGACAGGGTACCACGAGCAGTACTTC. Translation: CASSETGYHEQYF. Looking up the rest from reference TRBV2 and TRBJ2-7 gives the full variable domain: EPEVTQTPSHQVTQMGQEVILRCVPISNHLYFYWYRQILGQKVEFLVSFYNNEISEKSEIFDDQFSVERPDGSNFTLKIRSTKLEDSAMYFCASSETGYHEQYFGPGTRLTVT.

In nucleotides, the CDR3 is TGCGCCAGCAGTCAATTGTCGGGTGAGGATTCACCCCTCCACTTT. Amino acid sequence: CASSQLSGEDSPLHF. The rearrangement uses TRBV5-1 and TRBJ1-6; D call uncertain. The CDR3 is 15 amino acids. CDR1 and CDR2 (germline): SGHRS, YFSETQ. Trimming left V 5 bases short and J 8 bases short, with 17 bases between.

This clone appeared a few times. The chain joins TRBV7-9 to TRBJ1-1, with D unresolved. Trimming took off 5 bases at V and 1 base at J, with 20 bases between the two ends. This CDR3 is built from 17 residues. Germline CDR1 and CDR2: SEHNR and FQNEAQ (reference sequence). CDR3: CASSPDRLEAANTEAFF. CDR3 nucleotides: TGTGCCAGCAGCCCGGACCGTTTGGAGGCAGCGAACACTGAAGCTTTCTTT.

This clone was seen many times. V and J are TRBV19 and TRBJ2-1; 10 nucleotides agree with TRBD1. Germline CDR1 reads LNHDA; CDR2 reads SQIVND (reference sequence). Unmatched junction bases numbered 8, after V lost 6 bases and J lost 9 bases. CDR3 length: 14 residues. DNA for the CDR3: TGTGCCAGTAGACCGGGACAGGGGTATGGTGAGCAGTTCTTC. This translates into CASRPGQGYGEQFF.

This clone was picked up one time. This chain joins TRBV9 and TRBJ2-5; D is ambiguous. Trimming shortened V by 0 bases and J by 5 bases, and 14 bases separated the two germline ends. The germline gives CDR1 SGDLS, CDR2 YYNGEE. The CDR3 is made up of 15 amino acids. CDR3 sequence (DNA): TGTGCCAGCAGCGTAGGACCCGAGGTTACCGAGACCCAGTACTTC. Protein product: CASSVGPEVTETQYF.

CDR3 nucleotides: TGTGCCAGCGGGAGTACACGTGAATTCCTCCAGAGGGACAATGAGCAGTTCTTC. Protein product: CASGSTREFLQRDNEQFF. The genes are TRBV27 and TRBJ2-1; tentative D call: TRBD2 (5 bases). This CDR3 is 18 amino acids long. Germline values: CDR1 MNHEY, CDR2 SMNVEV (reference sequence). V dropped 8 bases and J dropped 5 bases, with 28 bases sitting between them.

The genes are TRBV19 and TRBJ2-7; possibly TRBD2 for D (5 bases). Germline CDR1 and CDR2: LNHDA and SQIVND (reference sequence). The V end was cut by 4 bases, the J end by 0 bases, with 16 bases between. The CDR3 contains 16 residues. The CDR3 DNA follows: TGTGCCAGTAGTACTCTAGCACCCGTCAGCTCCTACGAGCAGTACTTC. Translation gives CASSTLAPVSSYEQYF.

This clone was detected only a few times. This chain links TRBV7-9 with TRBJ1-2, with D possibly matching TRBD1 (6 bases). The germline CDR1 and CDR2 sequences are SEHNR and FQNEAQ (reference sequence). The CDR3 covers 13 residues. The V gene lost 5 bases and the J gene lost 5 bases, with 12 bases spanning the gap. The CDR3 loop reads CASSARTEYGYTF. CDR3 bases: TGTGCCAGCAGCGCCCGGACAGAGTATGGCTACACCTTC.

The rearrangement links TRBV30 to TRBJ1-2; no definite D call. The CDR3 loop spans 14 amino acids. Germline lookup yields CDR1 GTSNPN and CDR2 SVGIG (reference sequence). With 0 bases removed from V and 8 bases from J, the gap between germline ends came to 16 bases. DNA for the CDR3: TGTGCCTGGAGTGTATCGCGGGGAGGAGTAGGCTACACCTTC. Translating gives CAWSVSRGGVGYTF.

The genes are TRBV6-6 and TRBJ1-1, with a possible D match to TRBD1 (6 bases). Trimming shortened V by 7 bases and J by 11 bases, and 26 bases separated the two germline ends. The length of the CDR3 is 15 residues. Germline V lookup: CDR1 MNHNY, CDR2 SVGAGI (reference sequence). CDR3 in DNA: TGTGCCAGCACCCCTAGTGAGGGGGTAGGGCCAAAGGCTTTCTTT. This translates into CASTPSEGVGPKAFF.